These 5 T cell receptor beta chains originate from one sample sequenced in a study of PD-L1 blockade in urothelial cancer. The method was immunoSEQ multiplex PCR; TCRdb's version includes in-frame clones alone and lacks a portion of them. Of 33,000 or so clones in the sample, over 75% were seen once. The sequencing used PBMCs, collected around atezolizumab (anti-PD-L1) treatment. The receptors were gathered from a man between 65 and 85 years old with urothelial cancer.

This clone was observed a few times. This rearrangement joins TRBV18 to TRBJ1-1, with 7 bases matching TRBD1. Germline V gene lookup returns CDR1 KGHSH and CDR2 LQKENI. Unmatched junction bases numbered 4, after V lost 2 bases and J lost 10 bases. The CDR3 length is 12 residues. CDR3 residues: CASSPWTGGAFF. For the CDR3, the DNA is TGTGCCAGCTCACCATGGACAGGTGGAGCTTTCTTT.

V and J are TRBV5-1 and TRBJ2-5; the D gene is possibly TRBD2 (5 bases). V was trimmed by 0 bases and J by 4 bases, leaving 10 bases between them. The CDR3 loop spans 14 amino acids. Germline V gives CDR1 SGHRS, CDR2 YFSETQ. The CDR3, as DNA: TGCGCCAGCAGCTTGGGTGGCGGAGGAGAGACCCAGTACTTC. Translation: CASSLGGGGETQYF.

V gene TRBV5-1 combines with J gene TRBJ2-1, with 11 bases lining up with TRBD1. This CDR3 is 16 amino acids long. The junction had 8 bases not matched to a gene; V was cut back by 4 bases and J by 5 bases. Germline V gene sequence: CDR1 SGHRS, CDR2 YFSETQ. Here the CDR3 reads CASSPMRTGGNNEQFF. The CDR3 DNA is TGCGCCAGCAGCCCTATGCGGACAGGGGGCAACAATGAGCAGTTCTTC.

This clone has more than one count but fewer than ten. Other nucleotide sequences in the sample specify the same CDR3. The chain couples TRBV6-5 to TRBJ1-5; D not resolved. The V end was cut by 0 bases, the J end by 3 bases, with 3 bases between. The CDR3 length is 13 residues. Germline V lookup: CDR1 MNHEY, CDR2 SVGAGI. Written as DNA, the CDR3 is TGTGCCAGCAGTTACTCCTCCAATCAGCCCCAGCATTTT. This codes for CASSYSSNQPQHF.

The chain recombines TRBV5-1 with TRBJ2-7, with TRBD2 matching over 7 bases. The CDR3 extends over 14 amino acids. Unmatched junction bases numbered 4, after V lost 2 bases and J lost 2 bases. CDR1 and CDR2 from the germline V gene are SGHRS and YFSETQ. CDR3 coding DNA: TGCGCCAGCAGCTTATTCGGGAGGACCTACGAGCAGTACTTC. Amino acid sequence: CASSLFGRTYEQYF.